A selection of T cell receptor beta chains follows, all from one sample in a study of T cells in localized non-small cell lung cancer. Clones were read by immunoSEQ multiplex PCR, and TCRdb kept only the in-frame ones, dropping some. The table lists about 48,000 clones, around three quarters of them singletons, with around 17% in the top ten. The sample in question was peripheral blood, obtained before any cancer treatment. The receptors here all came from a man aged 35 to 70 with stage I squamous cell lung carcinoma. Each CDR3 is given with its conserved first and last residue. A D gene is named only where the DNA matches it firmly. Rows may omit the clone size; those that give it use once, few, many or a size class.

V gene	J gene	clone size	D gene	CDR3 protein	CDR3 DNA
TRBV18	TRBJ1-3	.	TRBD1	CASSRQGQSGAGNTIYF	TGTGCCAGCTCACGACAGGGACAGTCGGGAGCTGGAAACACCATATATTTT
TRBV15	TRBJ1-4	.	.	CATSRGGRGEKLFF	TGTGCCACCAGCAGAGGGGGTAGAGGTGAAAAACTGTTTTTT
TRBV13	TRBJ1-4	.	TRBD1	CASSLGGTGANEKLFF	TGTGCCAGCAGCTTAGGGGGGACAGGGGCTAATGAAAAACTGTTTTTT
TRBV7-8	TRBJ1-1	.	.	CASSPGIGTTEAFF	TGTGCCAGCAGCCCCGGTATCGGGACCACTGAAGCTTTCTTT
TRBV5-4	TRBJ2-7	.	.	CASSRGGTDTAYEQYF	TGTGCCAGCAGCCGTGGGGGGACAGATACCGCCTACGAGCAGTACTTC
TRBV27	TRBJ1-1	.	.	CASKRNGGTNTEAFF	TGTGCCAGCAAGCGGAATGGAGGGACGAACACTGAAGCTTTCTTT
TRBV6-5	TRBJ2-2	.	.	CASTQETTGELFF	TGTGCCAGCACACAGGAGACCACCGGGGAGCTGTTTTTT
TRBV18	TRBJ1-1	.	TRBD1	CASSPARTGRVGGPGDTEAFF	TGTGCCAGCTCACCAGCCCGGACAGGGCGGGTGGGAGGGCCCGGAGACACTGAAGCTTTCTTT
TRBV7-8	TRBJ1-2	few	TRBD1	CASSLATGANYGYTF	TGTGCCAGCAGCTTAGCGACAGGGGCTAACTATGGCTACACCTTC
TRBV9	TRBJ1-2	few	.	CASSVGDQGMVSGYTF	TGTGCCAGCAGCGTAGGGGACCAGGGGATGGTCTCTGGCTACACCTTC
TRBV6-5	TRBJ2-1	.	.	CASSYSRGVTYNEQFF	TGTGCCAGCAGTTACTCGAGGGGGGTCACCTACAATGAGCAGTTCTTC
TRBV6-5	TRBJ2-3	.	.	CASSSGTANTQYF	TGTGCCAGCAGTTCCGGGACTGCTAATACGCAGTATTTT
TRBV27	TRBJ2-5	once	TRBD2	CASSFRRGGGQETQYF	TGTGCCAGCAGTTTTAGGCGGGGGGGCGGCCAAGAGACCCAGTACTTC
TRBV6-5	TRBJ2-2	.	.	CASSYSLHSNTGELFF	TGTGCCAGCAGTTACTCCTTACATTCGAACACCGGGGAGCTGTTTTTT
TRBV4-3	TRBJ1-5	.	.	CASSQGTSGQPQHF	TGCGCCAGCAGCCAGGGGACATCAGGACAGCCCCAGCATTTT
TRBV4-1	TRBJ1-3	.	TRBD1	CASSHGGGTGLTADGNTIYF	TGCGCCAGCAGCCATGGAGGTGGGACAGGTCTGACTGCAGATGGAAACACCATATATTTT
TRBV6-1	TRBJ1-5	.	TRBD1	CASRDSVNQPQHF	TGTGCCAGCCGGGACAGCGTGAATCAGCCCCAGCATTTT
TRBV5-4	TRBJ2-1	.	.	CASSLFDVLRAPTAEQFF	TGTGCCAGCAGCTTGTTTGATGTCCTCCGAGCTCCTACAGCCGAGCAGTTCTTC
TRBV7-2	TRBJ2-6	.	TRBD1	CASSSGQGAGANVLTF	TGTGCCAGCAGCTCAGGACAGGGCGCTGGGGCCAACGTCCTGACTTTC
TRBV7-9	TRBJ1-2	.	TRBD1	CASSYGTGNGYTF	TGTGCCAGCAGTTACGGGACAGGGAATGGCTACACCTTC
TRBV30	TRBJ2-7	.	.	CAWSVSENEQYF	TGTGCCTGGAGTGTATCGGAGAACGAGCAGTACTTC
TRBV7-9	TRBJ2-7	.	.	CASSPSAGTRAEQYF	TGTGCCAGCAGCCCTTCGGCGGGGACCCGGGCCGAGCAGTACTTC
TRBV5-8	TRBJ2-7	.	.	CASSLAADYEQYF	TGTGCCAGCAGCTTGGCAGCCGACTACGAGCAGTACTTC
TRBV11-3	TRBJ1-5	few	.	CASRYRANQPQHF	TGTGCCAGCAGGTACAGGGCAAATCAGCCCCAGCATTTT
TRBV13	TRBJ2-7	.	.	CASSFGTWGVSYEQYF	TGTGCCAGCAGCTTCGGGACTTGGGGGGTCTCCTACGAGCAGTACTTC
TRBV7-2	TRBJ2-2	.	.	CASSLAYNTGELFF	TGTGCCAGCAGCTTAGCGTATAACACCGGGGAGCTGTTTTTT
TRBV15	TRBJ1-2	.	.	CATSSQQGLGYTF	TGTGCCACCAGCAGCCAACAGGGCCTAGGCTACACCTTC
TRBV27	TRBJ1-1	.	TRBD1	CASSPLPQGRTEAFF	TGTGCCAGCAGTCCGCTCCCACAGGGGAGAACTGAAGCTTTCTTT
TRBV5-6	TRBJ2-3	.	.	CASSFGSTDTQYF	TGTGCCAGCAGCTTTGGGAGCACAGATACGCAGTATTTT
TRBV28	TRBJ1-2	.	.	CASRGGRYGYTF	TGTGCCAGCAGGGGGGGCCGCTATGGCTACACCTTC
TRBV4-1	TRBJ2-3	.	TRBD2	CASSKIGLAGDTQYF	TGCGCCAGCTCCAAGATCGGACTAGCGGGGGATACGCAGTATTTT
TRBV9	TRBJ2-2	.	.	CASSRRENTGELFF	TGTGCCAGCAGCCGACGGGAGAACACCGGGGAGCTGTTTTTT
TRBV21-1	TRBJ1-5	once	.	CASSNRRQDPNQPQHF	TGTGCCAGCAGCAACCGCCGACAGGACCCAAATCAGCCCCAGCATTTT
TRBV7-9	TRBJ2-1	.	.	CASSFWTAPDEQFF	TGTGCCAGCAGCTTTTGGACAGCGCCCGATGAGCAGTTCTTC
TRBV4-3	TRBJ2-7	.	.	CASSPHYDTGPYEQYF	TGCGCCAGCAGCCCCCATTACGACACCGGCCCCTACGAGCAGTACTTC
TRBV11-2	TRBJ2-5	.	TRBD1	CASSPQTGMQTQYF	TGTGCCAGCAGCCCTCAGACAGGGATGCAGACCCAGTACTTC
TRBV7-2	TRBJ2-7	.	.	CASSLDPGATYEQYF	TGTGCCAGCAGCTTAGATCCGGGGGCGACCTACGAGCAGTACTTC
TRBV4-1	TRBJ2-3	.	TRBD2	CASSQTSGGAADTQYF	TGCGCCAGCAGCCAGACTAGCGGGGGGGCGGCAGATACGCAGTATTTT
TRBV6-6	TRBJ1-2	.	TRBD1	CASSVPGQGGGGYTF	TGTGCCAGCAGTGTACCGGGACAGGGAGGTGGTGGCTACACCTTC
TRBV25-1	TRBJ1-1	.	.	CASSPLQTPNTEAFF	TGTGCCAGCAGCCCCCTACAGACACCGAACACTGAAGCTTTCTTT
TRBV6-1	TRBJ1-2	.	.	CASSDPSRYGYTF	TGTGCCAGCAGTGACCCCTCCAGGTATGGCTACACCTTC
TRBV7-9	TRBJ2-5	.	.	CASSSFVETQYF	TGTGCCAGCAGTTCTTTCGTGGAGACCCAGTACTTC
TRBV4-1	TRBJ2-1	.	TRBD2	CASSQSSGGWVEQFF	TGCGCCAGCAGCCAATCTAGCGGGGGGTGGGTTGAGCAGTTCTTC
TRBV5-1	TRBJ1-6	.	TRBD1	CASSLRGQGNSPLHF	TGCGCCAGCAGCTTGAGGGGACAGGGTAATTCACCCCTCCACTTT
TRBV18	TRBJ1-4	.	.	CASSPRWKPVKTVF	TGTGCCAGCTCACCACGCTGGAAGCCCGTAAAAACTGTTTTT
TRBV5-1	TRBJ2-1	.	.	CASSLLRDKQQFF	TGCGCCAGCAGCCTACTCCGGGACAAACAGCAGTTCTTC
TRBV4-1	TRBJ2-7	.	TRBD2	CASSQALAGGPYEQYF	TGCGCCAGCAGCCAAGCACTAGCGGGGGGGCCCTACGAGCAGTACTTC
TRBV11-3	TRBJ1-2	.	.	CASSLGGYGYTF	TGTGCCAGCAGCTTAGGAGGGTATGGCTACACCTTC
TRBV6-5	TRBJ1-1	.	.	CASSELRNTEAFF	TGTGCCAGCAGTGAACTCAGGAACACTGAAGCTTTCTTT
TRBV6-6	TRBJ2-1	.	.	CASSPVAGGNEQFF	TGTGCCAGCAGCCCGGTGGCAGGGGGGAATGAGCAGTTCTTC